This entry features one T cell receptor (beta chain) sequence. Its antigen remains unidentified. The input lacks base qualities; no much larger clone sits a single base away. The treatment or condition label, as the study defines it: oral pan-JAK inhibitor, 5-10 mg twice daily. Lesional scalp punch biopsies and peripheral blood were obtained from alopecia areata patients. PBMCs were isolated by density centrifugation and stained for CD3, CD4 and CD8, after which CD4+ and CD8+ T cells were sorted on a FACSAria. The CDR3 contains 11 residues, cysteine and phenylalanine counted. CDR3 DNA is the only sequence kept; it has 33 bases, read in frame from the first base. CDR1 and CDR2, looked up from the germline V gene (reference sequence), are GTSNPN and SVGIG. At the junction V is shortened by 2 bases and J by 11 bases, with 12 bases in between. The source of the sample is a study of CD8+ T cells in alopecia areata (dated by TCRdb to 2017 to 2018). Background for the entire study: Treated patients were enrolled in an open-label pilot trial of oral tofacitinib, 5 to 10 mg twice daily, for moderate-to-severe alopecia areata. Tofacitinib was administered for 6 to 18 months, and 6 months of follow-up off drug were then conducted to assess delayed response and recurrence. Amplification of TCRbeta CDR3 regions was done by immunoSEQ multiplex PCR using 35 Vbeta forward primers and 13 Jbeta reverse primers. For the treated patients, the SALT score, which quantifies what percentage of scalp surface area is affected, served as the measure of disease severity. Scalp tissue and sorted CD4+ and CD8+ peripheral blood T cells from patchy and totalis/universalis alopecia areata patients and from healthy controls were covered by human TCRbeta sequencing. In both human patients and the C3H/HeJ mouse model, the study applied high-throughput TCRbeta sequencing to look at T cell clonal expansion in alopecia areata. Patients on tofacitinib were biopsied at baseline and after 4 and 24 weeks of treatment, and several of the patients also had a later scalp biopsy. Clonality in the scalp was compared among normal scalp (n=4), patchy alopecia areata scalp (n=8), and alopecia totalis/universalis scalp (n=8). The RNA source kit depended on sample type: the PAXgene miRNA kit for fixed scalp, the miRNeasy kit for PBMCs, and the RNeasy kit for mouse skin.

The paper's findings and limits, for the study overall: Tofacitinib significantly lowered scalp clonality and the number of expanded CD8+ clones among the top 100 scalp clones. Resident alphabeta T cells in normal human skin are also sequenced, complicating scalp TCR repertoire analysis, unlike mouse skin dominated by gammadelta T cells. Because the treated cohort was small and included a single nonresponder, larger studies are needed to assess links between baseline CD8+ expansion and response. Many expanded lesional clones were found to persist in scalp and blood during tofacitinib treatment, and relapse after treatment cessation may be partly explained by this persistence. TCR sequences shared between patients were less clear than in mice, possibly partly because of HLA diversity in the patient population. Compared with normal scalp, lesional scalp, particularly in alopecia totalis/universalis, had higher clonality and more expanded CD8+ clones, which suggests antigenic drive.

The library was made by the immunoSEQ multiplex PCR assay. To provide template for TCR sequencing, every sample had RNA extracted and reverse transcribed into cDNA. First-strand cDNA was synthesized using SuperScript III with a 2:1 mix of oligo-dT and random hexamers. A synthetic immune receptor repertoire was used to assess amplification bias, and residual bias was removed computationally. On the authors' methods: Raw reads were preprocessed for error removal, and CDR3 was defined according to IMGT conventions as running from the conserved cysteine to phenylalanine. To get clonality, Shannon entropy was normalized by log2 of the number of productive unique TCRs and the result was subtracted from 1. CD4 or CD8 identity of scalp clones was inferred by cross-referencing scalp TCRbeta sequences with sorted blood CD4 and CD8 repertoires. TCRdb stores this immuneACCESS table with in-frame sequences only. Part of the clones is absent; in the studies checked, under half of the shortfall reflects unresolved V genes, and no reason is known for the rest. From that table come the V and J calls and clone size; the DNA was used to work out D and trimming. Within this sample are about 200,000 clones, with 30% to 40% of them counted one time only. Together, the top ten hold roughly 0.5% of the sample.

This specimen consisted of CD4+ T cells sorted from blood, obtained at approximately week 34, from a patient treated with tofacitinib. The sequence is built from TRBV30 and TRBJ1-1; possibly the D gene is TRBD1, per 5 matching bases. The receptor comes from a human donor with alopecia areata. CDR3 protein: CAWSPTQEAFF. In nucleotides, the sequence is TGTGCCTGGAGTCCCACACAGGAGGCTTTCTTT.